Below, one T cell receptor (beta chain) is given with its context. The sample comes from a study of PD-L1 blockade in urothelial cancer. About the research overall: Prior chemotherapy ranged from 0 to 3 regimens per patient.

TCRdb's copy holds only in-frame clones and misses some; the assay was immunoSEQ multiplex PCR. The table records tens of thousands of clones, roughly nine tenths of them present only once. This sample's time point: peripheral blood 6 weeks after treatment start. It was locally advanced or metastatic urothelial carcinoma that patients had. Every patient provided from 1 to 8 samples, collected pretreatment and on-treatment. The CDR3 consists of 13 residues. The germline V gene encodes CDR1 LNHDA and CDR2 SQIVND (reference sequence). V was pared by 1 base and J by 7 bases, with 11 bases between. The TCR originated in a man aged 65-85 years with urothelial cancer. The chain couples TRBV19 to TRBJ2-7; D perhaps matches TRBD2 (5 bases). Sequencing was performed on PBMCs, taken around atezolizumab (anti-PD-L1) treatment. Written as DNA, the CDR3 is TGTGCCAGTAGTATAGCCACTACGGGGGAGCAGTACTTC. Protein sequence: CASSIATTGEQYF.